A single count supports the clone carrying this T cell receptor (beta chain). The target antigen is unknown. Patients were left out if they had other autoimmune diseases, uncontrolled infections, pregnancy or lactation. Patients were diagnosed from clinical symptoms, serum thyroxine, TRAb, thyroid ultrasound and orbital computed tomography. The sample originates from a study of Graves' ophthalmopathy and Graves' hyperthyroidism. The CDR3 covers 14 residues. V lost 4 bases, J lost 5 bases, and 14 bases lay in between. CDR1 is ENHRY and CDR2 is SYGVKD in the germline V gene. Transcripts of RNA were the source for amplifying TCR beta CDR3 regions. The first-round RT-PCR employed HTBI primers together with the Qiagen OneStep RT-PCR kit. A multiplex PCR was then performed as the second round. One entry per CDR3 protein, called by TCRdb with MiXCR from the multiplex PCR reads. This table has around 520,000 distinct CDR3 sequences, under 40% appearing once.

Findings and caveats of the study: Most thyroid-expanded clonotypes exceeding 0.001 frequency were also found in blood.

The specimen was peripheral blood or thyroid tissue (not recorded which). The origin of this receptor is an adult man with Graves' hyperthyroidism. This chain uses TRBV10-3 with TRBJ2-5; TRBD2 is a possible D gene (7 bases). The chain's CDR3 is CAISGAGARETQYF. In DNA form, the CDR3 reads TGTGCCATCAGTGGGGCGGGGGCCAGGGAGACCCAGTACTTC.